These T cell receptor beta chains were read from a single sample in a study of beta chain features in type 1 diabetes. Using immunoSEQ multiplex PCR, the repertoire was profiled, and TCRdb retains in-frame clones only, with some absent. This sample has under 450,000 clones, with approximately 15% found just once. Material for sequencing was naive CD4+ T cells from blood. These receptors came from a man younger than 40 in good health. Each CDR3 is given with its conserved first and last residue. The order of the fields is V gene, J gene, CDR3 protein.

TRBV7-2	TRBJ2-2	CASSTRTRGTGELFF
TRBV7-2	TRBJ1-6	CASSLLQSPLHF
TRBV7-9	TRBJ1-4	CASNLEDTNEKLFF
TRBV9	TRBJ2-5	CASSLQGGETQYF
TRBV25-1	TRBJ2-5	CASSLGTRGTRETQYF
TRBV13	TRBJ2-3	CASSRSGRASSTDTQYF
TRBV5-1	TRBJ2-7	CASSLAGGSSYEQYF
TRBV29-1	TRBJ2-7	CSVELRDRGPYEQYF
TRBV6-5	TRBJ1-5	CASSRHGGNQPQHF
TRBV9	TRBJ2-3	CASRPGGGFADTQYF
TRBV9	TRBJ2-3	CASSVATNTQYF
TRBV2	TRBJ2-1	CASTQQGNEQFF
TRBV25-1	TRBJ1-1	CASSVGRANTEAFF
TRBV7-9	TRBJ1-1	CASSYHLSSLTEAFF
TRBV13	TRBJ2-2	CASSLGPSGNTGELFF
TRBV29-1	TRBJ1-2	CSVGEGSSYGYTF
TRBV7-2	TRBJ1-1	CASSLKVTEAFF
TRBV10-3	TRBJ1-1	CAISEMWGWAFF
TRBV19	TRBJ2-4	CASSIGTSGNIQYF
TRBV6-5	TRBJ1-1	CASRRTGDTEAFF
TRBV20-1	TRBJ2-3	CSAELRDTQYF
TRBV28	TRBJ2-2	CASKWEPGELFF
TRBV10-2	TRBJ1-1	CASRIGGEAFF
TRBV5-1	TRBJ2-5	CASSSRDRDSETQYF